What follows are 30 T cell receptor beta chains derived from one specimen sequenced in a study of shared clonotypes between healthy human individuals. Using immunoSEQ multiplex PCR, the repertoire was profiled, and TCRdb retains in-frame clones only, with some absent. The data show some 2,000,000 clones, approximately 96% seen once. The sequenced sample was naive CD4+ T cells sorted from blood. The subset here: CD45RA+ positively selected. The source is a young man in good health.

DNA of the CDR3: TGCGCCAGCAGCCCACAGGGCCGTAGGGAAAAACTGTTTTTT. As protein: CASSPQGRREKLFF. The chain links TRBV10-2 to TRBJ1-4; tentative D call: TRBD1 (6 bases). The CDR3 loop spans 14 amino acids. V was shortened by 6 bases and J by 8 bases, with 16 bases between the two germline ends. CDR1 WSHSY and CDR2 SAAADI come from the germline V gene.

This sequence joins TRBV11-2 and TRBJ2-2, with D perhaps matching TRBD1 or TRBD2 (5 bases each). CDR1 is SGHAT and CDR2 is FQNNGV in the germline V gene. Trimming removed 3 bases from V and 6 bases from J, with 14 bases in between. This CDR3 comprises 15 residues. The CDR3 bases are TGTGCCAGCAGCTTGGCCGGGACCACAGCCGGGGAGCTGTTTTTT. It encodes CASSLAGTTAGELFF.

V and J are TRBV5-6 and TRBJ2-5; D uncertain. The J call is doubtful: the DNA matches TRBJ2-7 better. The CDR3 loop spans 12 amino acids. Germline V gives CDR1 SGHDT, CDR2 YYEEEE. CDR3 sequence: CASSFSPNEQYF. The CDR3 bases are TGTGCCAGCAGCTTTAGTCCGAACGAGCAGTACTTC.

About this clone itself: In the same sample, other DNA sequences code for this CDR3. The chain couples TRBV6-1 to TRBJ2-2, with 7 bases fitting TRBD1. The trim removed 5 bases at V and 3 bases at J, leaving 3 bases unmatched. CDR3 length: 14 residues. CDR1 and CDR2 from the germline V gene are MNHNS and SASEGT. CDR3 protein: CASSRTGYTGELFF. Here the CDR3 DNA reads TGTGCCAGCAGTAGGACAGGTTACACCGGGGAGCTGTTTTTT.

The chain uses TRBV5-1 and TRBJ1-3; D is perhaps TRBD1 (5 bases). CDR1 SGHRS and CDR2 YFSETQ come from the germline V gene. V lost 4 bases to trimming and J lost 0 bases, with 11 bases between them. The CDR3 totals 15 residues. The CDR3 nucleotides read TGCGCCAGCAGCCCGACAGCGAGCTCTGGAAACACCATATATTTT. It translates to CASSPTASSGNTIYF.

This rearrangement joins TRBV2 to TRBJ2-5, with TRBD1 matching 7 bases. The CDR3 spans 12 residues. In germline, CDR1 is SNHLY, CDR2 FYNNEI. Unmatched junction bases numbered 5, after V lost 6 bases and J lost 7 bases. The CDR3 reads CASRETGRTQYF. In DNA, the CDR3 is TGTGCCAGCAGAGAGACAGGGAGGACCCAGTACTTC.

V is TRBV25-1 and J is TRBJ1-2, with D hard to call. Germline-derived CDR1 and CDR2 are MGHDK and SYGVNS. Trimming took off 8 bases at V and 8 bases at J, with 15 bases between the two ends. The CDR3 contains 12 residues. The CDR3 reads CASGRPKGGYTF. The DNA of the CDR3 is TGTGCCAGCGGCAGACCCAAAGGGGGCTACACCTTC.

The J gene is TRBJ2-7, the V gene TRBV14; no clear D gene. The V gene's germline CDR1 is SGHDN and CDR2 FVKESK. The CDR3 is 14 residues long. Trimming shortened V by 4 bases and J by 1 base, and 11 bases separated the two germline ends. In nucleotides, the CDR3 is TGTGCCAGCAGCCCCGGCGGCAATTCCTACGAGCAGTACTTC. It codes for CASSPGGNSYEQYF. Full variable domain (missing parts from reference TRBV14 and TRBJ2-7): EAGVTQFPSHSVIEKGQTVTLRCDPISGHDNLYWYRRVMGKEIKFLLHFVKESKQDESGMPNNRFLAERTGGTYSTLKVQPAELEDSGVYFCASSPGGNSYEQYFGPGTRLTVT.

The rearrangement uses TRBV6-5 and TRBJ2-7; D possibly corresponds to TRBD1 (6 bases). The germline gives CDR1 MNHEY, CDR2 SVGAGI. The CDR3 runs 15 residues. V was trimmed by 5 bases and J by 6 bases, leaving 20 bases between them. In DNA form, the CDR3 reads TGTGCCAGCAGTCGGTCAGGGGCGGCCCATCGCGAGCAGTACTTC. This translates into CASSRSGAAHREQYF.

About this clone: The sample has other DNA sequences that encode this CDR3 too. J is TRBJ1-2 and V is TRBV5-1, with D maybe TRBD1 (5 bases). This CDR3 region has 13 residues. The V gene lost 4 bases and the J gene lost 2 bases, with 9 bases spanning the gap. The germline V gene encodes CDR1 SGHRS and CDR2 YFSETQ. In DNA, the CDR3 is TGCGCCAGCAGCCCCGACAGCAACTATGGCTACACCTTC. It translates to CASSPDSNYGYTF.

V is TRBV9 and J is TRBJ2-7; 14 bases match TRBD2. In germline, CDR1 is SGDLS, CDR2 YYNGEE. The trim removed 3 bases at V and 5 bases at J, leaving 7 bases unmatched. The length of the CDR3 is 16 residues. The DNA for the CDR3 is TGTGCCAGCAGCGCAGGGGGACTAGCGGGAGTCGACGAGCAGTACTTC. Protein: CASSAGGLAGVDEQYF. The full variable domain, its missing parts supplied by reference TRBV9 and TRBJ2-7, is DSGVTQTPKHLITATGQRVTLRCSPRSGDLSVYWYQQSLDQGLQFLIQYYNGEERAKGNILERFSAQQFPDLHSELNLSSLELGDSALYFCASSAGGLAGVDEQYFGPGTRLTVT.

The chain has TRBV5-4 and TRBJ2-4; 7 bases are a match to TRBD1. The CDR3 sequence is 14 residues long. J gave up 4 bases and V 4 bases, and 5 bases lay outside the gene matches. Germline values: CDR1 SGHNT, CDR2 YYREEE (reference sequence). The DNA of the CDR3 is TGTGCCAGCAGCACCGGACAGGATAAAAACATTCAGTACTTC. Translation: CASSTGQDKNIQYF.

This clone was observed once. V is TRBV19 and J is TRBJ1-5; 7 nucleotides align to TRBD1. From germline, CDR1 is LNHDA and CDR2 SQIVND (reference sequence). CDR3 length: 17 amino acids. Trimming took 6 bases from V and 0 from J; bases not matched to a gene: 11. The CDR3 region has the DNA TGTGCCAGTAGGATGTACCGGGACAGTTATAGCAATCAGCCCCAGCATTTT. Protein product: CASRMYRDSYSNQPQHF.

The rearrangement joins TRBV6-1 to TRBJ2-2, with 7 bases matching TRBD1. This CDR3 region has 13 residues. Trimming cost V 4 bases and J 6 bases; bases outside gene matches: 2. CDR1 and CDR2 from the germline V gene are MNHNS and SASEGT. CDR3 nucleotide sequence: TGTGCCAGCAGTGGGACAGGACCCGGGGAGCTGTTTTTT. Its translation: CASSGTGPGELFF.

The V gene is TRBV7-8, the J gene TRBJ1-1; 7 bases map to TRBD1. With V trimmed by 5 bases and J by 2 bases, 11 bases remained unmatched. The CDR3 has 16 amino acids. Germline CDR1 and CDR2: SGHVS and FQNEAQ. DNA of the CDR3: TGTGCCAGCAGCCCGGGGGGACAGTTAATCAACACTGAAGCTTTCTTT. This translates into CASSPGGQLINTEAFF.

The rearrangement links TRBV5-1 to TRBJ2-5; unclear D gene. Trimming pared 4 bases from V and 4 bases from J, leaving 17 bases between. Germline V lookup: CDR1 SGHRS, CDR2 YFSETQ. The CDR3 consists of 15 residues. The chain's CDR3 is CASSVGSHKGETQYF. The DNA for the CDR3 is TGCGCCAGCAGCGTTGGTTCCCATAAGGGAGAGACCCAGTACTTC.

The rearrangement links TRBV7-3 to TRBJ1-4; the match to TRBD1 covers 9 bases. The V gene end was trimmed by 5 bases and the J gene end by 2 bases; junction bases not matched to a gene: 3. The V gene's germline CDR1 is SGHTA and CDR2 FQGTGA. This CDR3 spans 15 amino acids. The CDR3 here is CASSATGGTNEKLFF. As DNA, the CDR3 is TGTGCCAGCAGCGCGACAGGGGGTACTAATGAAAAACTGTTTTTT.

J is TRBJ2-2 and V is TRBV2; TRBD1 aligns across 9 bases. Looked up from germline, CDR1 is SNHLY and CDR2 is FYNNEI. V lost 1 base to trimming and J lost 4 bases; unmatched junction nucleotides: 4. The length of the CDR3 is 16 residues. CDR3 region: CASSEGGTGFTGELFF. DNA of the CDR3: TGTGCCAGCAGTGAAGGTGGGACAGGGTTCACCGGGGAGCTGTTTTTT.

The chain recombines TRBV29-1 with TRBJ2-5; D is undetermined. Per germline, CDR1 SQVTM and CDR2 ANQGSEA. This CDR3 is built from 13 residues. Deletions cut 5 bases from V and 5 bases from J, with 15 bases between. The CDR3 DNA follows: TGCAGCGTTAACCCGCCGAACCGCGAGACCCAGTACTTC. Translating it yields CSVNPPNRETQYF.

This chain uses TRBV6-6 with TRBJ1-1; 11 nucleotides line up with TRBD1. This CDR3 is 15 amino acids long. With 5 bases clipped from V and 0 bases from J, the junction kept 2 bases outside the gene matches. Germline values: CDR1 MNHNY, CDR2 SVGAGI (reference sequence). The DNA of the CDR3 is TGTGCCAGCAGTGAGGGACAGGGGGTGAACACTGAAGCTTTCTTT. Translated, it gives CASSEGQGVNTEAFF.

The chain combines TRBV5-1 with TRBJ2-7; 10 bases align to TRBD1. The germline V gene encodes CDR1 SGHRS and CDR2 YFSETQ. This CDR3 has 15 amino acids. Trimming removed 3 bases from V and 3 bases from J; junction bases left unmatched: 6. The CDR3 DNA sequence: TGCGCCAGCAGCTCGGGACAGGGGAGGATCTACGAGCAGTACTTC. Its translation: CASSSGQGRIYEQYF. Complete variable domain (other parts from reference TRBV5-1 and TRBJ2-7): KAGVTQTPRYLIKTRGQQVTLSCSPISGHRSVSWYQQTPGQGLQFLFEYFSETQRNKGNFPGRFSGRQFSNSRSEMNVSTLELGDSALYLCASSSGQGRIYEQYFGPGTRLTVT.

The chain employs TRBV5-6 and TRBJ1-6, with D hard to call. This CDR3 comprises 14 residues. Germline loops: CDR1 SGHDT, CDR2 YYEEEE. V lost 0 bases and J 10 bases, leaving 11 bases between the germline ends. The CDR3 DNA sequence: TGTGCCAGCAGCTTGGCCTTGGGTGACTCACCCCTCCACTTT. This codes for CASSLALGDSPLHF.

About this clone itself: One end of the junction does not line up with germline, which may come from a read error. The chain links TRBV6-1 to TRBJ1-2; 11 nucleotides agree with TRBD1. Germline V CDR1 and CDR2: MNHNS, SASEGT. There are 16 residues in the CDR3. CDR3 in amino acids: CASSEGVGQGVRGYTF. DNA for the CDR3: TGTGCCAGCAGCGAAGGGGTGGGACAGGGGGTTCGTGGCTACACCTTC.

With regard to this clone: This sample includes further DNA sequences coding for the same CDR3. CDR3 sequence reads: CASSPGQANTEAFF. The CDR3 DNA follows: TGTGCCAGCAGCCCTGGACAGGCGAACACTGAAGCTTTCTTT. This chain joins TRBV11-2 and TRBJ1-1, with TRBD1 matching over 7 bases. With V trimmed by 5 bases and J by 1 base, 4 bases remained unmatched. Germline lookup yields CDR1 SGHAT and CDR2 FQNNGV. This CDR3 has 14 amino acids.

The chain has TRBV5-8 and TRBJ2-7; D may be TRBD1 (6 bases). The CDR3 has 16 amino acids. Germline loops: CDR1 SGHTS, CDR2 YDEGEE. Trimming removed 4 bases from V and 3 bases from J, with 20 bases in between. The CDR3 reads CASSPISVQGSYEQYF. The CDR3 DNA follows: TGTGCCAGCAGCCCTATATCGGTACAGGGTAGCTACGAGCAGTACTTC.

This clone came up once. In nucleotides, the CDR3 is TGTGCCTGGAGTTTGCAGGGTCATAATTCACCCCTCCACTTT. It yields the protein CAWSLQGHNSPLHF. V gene TRBV30 combines with J gene TRBJ1-6, with a tentative D call TRBD1 (5 bases). The CDR3 is 14 residues long. V shed 2 bases and J shed 5 bases, with 10 bases lying between them. Germline V gene sequence: CDR1 GTSNPN, CDR2 SVGIG (reference sequence).

The chain is built from TRBV7-9 and TRBJ2-3, with D hard to call. The V gene lost 5 bases and the J gene lost 6 bases, with 15 bases spanning the gap. This CDR3 is built from 14 residues. Germline CDR1 reads SEHNR; CDR2 reads FQNEAQ (reference sequence). The CDR3, as DNA: TGTGCCAGCAGCCGTCCCCGCTCCGGGGATACGCAGTATTTT. Amino acid sequence: CASSRPRSGDTQYF.

This clone appeared once. The V call is TRBV25-1, the J call TRBJ1-1; possible D gene TRBD1, 5 bases. CDR1 and CDR2 (germline): MGHDK, SYGVNS. The CDR3 loop spans 14 amino acids. The V gene lost 5 bases and the J gene lost 1 base, with 11 bases spanning the gap. The CDR3: CASSNRDSNTEAFF. The CDR3 DNA reads TGTGCCAGCAGTAACCGGGACTCGAACACTGAAGCTTTCTTT.

The gene calls are TRBV18 and TRBJ2-3; TRBD2 agrees at 10 bases. The CDR3 is 16 residues long. Unmatched junction bases numbered 6, after V lost 0 bases and J lost 6 bases. From germline, CDR1 is KGHSH and CDR2 LQKENI. CDR3 amino acids: CASSPPASGGRDTQYF. CDR3 nucleotides: TGTGCCAGCTCACCACCGGCTAGCGGGGGACGGGATACGCAGTATTTT. The full variable domain, completed using reference TRBV18 and TRBJ2-3, is NAGVMQNPRHLVRRRGQEARLRCSPMKGHSHVYWYRQLPEEGLKFMVYLQKENIIDESGMPKERFSAEFPKEGPSILRIQQVVRGDSAAYFCASSPPASGGRDTQYFGPGTRLTVL.

With respect to this clone: Other nucleotide sequences in the sample specify the same CDR3. V gene TRBV5-4 combines with J gene TRBJ1-5; D is undetermined. This CDR3 has 13 amino acids. Germline CDR1 SGHNT, CDR2 YYREEE (reference sequence). Between the trimmed V and J ends, which lost 0 bases and 4 bases, there was a span of 5 bases. CDR3 residues: CASSLDGNQPQHF. In DNA form, the CDR3 reads TGTGCCAGCAGCTTGGACGGGAATCAGCCCCAGCATTTT.